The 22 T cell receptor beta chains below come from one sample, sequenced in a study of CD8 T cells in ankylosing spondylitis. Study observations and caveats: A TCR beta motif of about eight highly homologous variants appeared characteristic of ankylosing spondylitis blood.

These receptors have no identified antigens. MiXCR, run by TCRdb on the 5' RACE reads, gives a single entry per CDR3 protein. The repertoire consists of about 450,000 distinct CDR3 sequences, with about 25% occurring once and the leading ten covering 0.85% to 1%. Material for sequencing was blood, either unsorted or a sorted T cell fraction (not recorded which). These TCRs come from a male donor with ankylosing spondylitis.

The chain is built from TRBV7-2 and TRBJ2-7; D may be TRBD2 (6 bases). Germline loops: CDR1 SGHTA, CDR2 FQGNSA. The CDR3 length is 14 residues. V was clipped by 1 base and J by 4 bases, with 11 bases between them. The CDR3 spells CASSLVQEGYEQYF. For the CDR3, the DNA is TGTGCCAGCAGCTTAGTGCAGGAGGGGTACGAGCAGTACTTC.

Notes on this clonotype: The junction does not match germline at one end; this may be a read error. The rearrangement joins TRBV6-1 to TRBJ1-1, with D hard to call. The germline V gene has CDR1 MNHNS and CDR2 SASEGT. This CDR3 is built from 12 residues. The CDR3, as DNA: TGTGCCAGCTGTGACATGAACACTGAAGCTTTCTTT. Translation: CASCDMNTEAFF.

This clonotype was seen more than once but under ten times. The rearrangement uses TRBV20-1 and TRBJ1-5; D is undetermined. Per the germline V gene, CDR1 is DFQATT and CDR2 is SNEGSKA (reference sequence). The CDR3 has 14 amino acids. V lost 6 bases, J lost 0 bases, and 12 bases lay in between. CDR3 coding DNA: TGCAGTGCGCCTGACGACGGTAGCAATCAGCCCCAGCATTTT. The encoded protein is CSAPDDGSNQPQHF.

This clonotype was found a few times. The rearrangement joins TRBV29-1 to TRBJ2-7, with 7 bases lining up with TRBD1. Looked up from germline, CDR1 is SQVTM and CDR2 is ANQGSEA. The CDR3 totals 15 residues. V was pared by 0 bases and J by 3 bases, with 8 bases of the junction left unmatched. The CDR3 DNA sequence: TGCAGCGTTGAAGAGTTTGAGACAGGGCACTACGAGCAGTACTTC. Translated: CSVEEFETGHYEQYF.

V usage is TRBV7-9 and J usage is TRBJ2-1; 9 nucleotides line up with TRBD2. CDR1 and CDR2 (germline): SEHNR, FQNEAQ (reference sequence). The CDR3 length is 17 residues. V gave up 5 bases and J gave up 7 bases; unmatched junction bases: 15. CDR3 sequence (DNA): TGTGCCAGCAGCATTTACGGTGGTAGCGGGAGACGGAATGAGCAGTTCTTC. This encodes CASSIYGGSGRRNEQFF.

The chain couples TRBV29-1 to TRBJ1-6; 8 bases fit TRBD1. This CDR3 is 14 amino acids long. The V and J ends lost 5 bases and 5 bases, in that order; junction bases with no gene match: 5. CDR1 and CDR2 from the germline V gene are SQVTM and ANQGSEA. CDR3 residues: CSVRTGTDNSPLHF. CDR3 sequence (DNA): TGCAGCGTTCGGACAGGGACAGATAATTCACCCCTCCACTTT.

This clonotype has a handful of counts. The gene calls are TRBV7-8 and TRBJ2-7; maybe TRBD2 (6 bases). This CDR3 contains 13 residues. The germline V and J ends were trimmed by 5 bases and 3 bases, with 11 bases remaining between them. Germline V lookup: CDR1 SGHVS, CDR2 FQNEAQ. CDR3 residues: CASSRDLVYEQYV. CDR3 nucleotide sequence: TGTGCCAGCAGCCGGGACTTAGTCTACGAGCAGTACGTC.

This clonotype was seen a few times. Written as DNA, the CDR3 is TGTGCCAGCAGCTTAGCGCGCTTAATGTCCGGGACTGCTAACTATGGCTACACCTTC. Translated, it gives CASSLARLMSGTANYGYTF. The chain links TRBV7-8 to TRBJ1-2; D possibly corresponds to TRBD1 (5 bases). This CDR3 has 19 residues. V shed 0 bases and J shed 0 bases, with 20 bases lying between them. Germline V gives CDR1 SGHVS, CDR2 FQNEAQ.

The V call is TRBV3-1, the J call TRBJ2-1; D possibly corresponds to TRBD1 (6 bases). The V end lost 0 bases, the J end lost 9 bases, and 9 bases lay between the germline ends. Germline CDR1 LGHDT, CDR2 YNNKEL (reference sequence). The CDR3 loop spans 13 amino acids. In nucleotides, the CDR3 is TGTGCCAGCAGCCAAGATAGGGGGAGTGAGCAGTTCTTC. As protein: CASSQDRGSEQFF.

As DNA, the CDR3 is TGTGCCAGCAGCTCCCTCGGACCCACAGGGACCGGGGAGCTGTTTTTT. Translated, it gives CASSSLGPTGTGELFF. The genes are TRBV7-9 and TRBJ2-2; D is possibly TRBD1 (6 bases). The CDR3 loop spans 16 amino acids. CDR1 and CDR2 (germline): SEHNR, FQNEAQ (reference sequence). Trimming shortened V by 4 bases and J by 5 bases, and 17 bases separated the two germline ends.

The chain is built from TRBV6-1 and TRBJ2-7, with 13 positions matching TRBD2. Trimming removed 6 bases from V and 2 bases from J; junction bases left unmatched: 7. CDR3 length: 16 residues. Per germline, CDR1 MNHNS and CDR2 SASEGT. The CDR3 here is CASRRTGTSGTYEQYF. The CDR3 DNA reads TGTGCCAGCAGAAGAACCGGGACTAGCGGGACCTACGAGCAGTACTTC.

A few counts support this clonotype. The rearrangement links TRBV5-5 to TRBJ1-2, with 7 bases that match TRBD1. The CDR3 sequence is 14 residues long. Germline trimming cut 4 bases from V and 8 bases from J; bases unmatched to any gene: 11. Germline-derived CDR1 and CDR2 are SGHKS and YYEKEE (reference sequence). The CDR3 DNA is TGTGCCAGCAGCACAACCAGACAGGGCCGAGGCTACACCTTC. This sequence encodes CASSTTRQGRGYTF.

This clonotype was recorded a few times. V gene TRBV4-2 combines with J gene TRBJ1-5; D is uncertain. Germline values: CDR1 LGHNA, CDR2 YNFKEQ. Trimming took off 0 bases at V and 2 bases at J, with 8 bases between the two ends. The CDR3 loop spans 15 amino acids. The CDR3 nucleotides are TGTGCCAGCAGCCAAGATGGTAGAGGCAATCAGCCCCAGCATTTT. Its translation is CASSQDGRGNQPQHF.

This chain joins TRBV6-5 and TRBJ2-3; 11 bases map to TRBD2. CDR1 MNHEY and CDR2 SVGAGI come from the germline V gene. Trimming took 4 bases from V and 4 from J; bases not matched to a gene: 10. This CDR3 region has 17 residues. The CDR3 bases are TGTGCCAGCAGTTCCCACGGGAGACTAGCGGGGTCAGATACGCAGTATTTT. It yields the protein CASSSHGRLAGSDTQYF.

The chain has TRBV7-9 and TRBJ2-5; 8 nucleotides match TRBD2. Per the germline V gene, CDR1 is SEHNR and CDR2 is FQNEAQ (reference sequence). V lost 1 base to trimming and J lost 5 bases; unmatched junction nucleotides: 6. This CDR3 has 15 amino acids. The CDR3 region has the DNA TGTGCCAGCAGCTTAGTTCCAGCGGGAGACGAGACCCAGTACTTC. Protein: CASSLVPAGDETQYF. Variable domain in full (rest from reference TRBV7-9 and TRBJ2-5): DTGVSQNPRHKITKRGQNVTFRCDPISEHNRLYWYRQTLGQGPEFLTYFQNEAQLEKSRLLSDRFSAERPKGSFSTLEIQRTEQGDSAMYLCASSLVPAGDETQYFGPGTRLLVL.

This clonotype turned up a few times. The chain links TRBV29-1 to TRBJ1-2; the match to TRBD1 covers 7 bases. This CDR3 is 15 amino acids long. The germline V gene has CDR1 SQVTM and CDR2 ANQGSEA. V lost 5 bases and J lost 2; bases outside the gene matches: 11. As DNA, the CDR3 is TGCAGCGTTCTCCAGACAGGGACTAAAAACTATGGCTACACCTTC. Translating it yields CSVLQTGTKNYGYTF.

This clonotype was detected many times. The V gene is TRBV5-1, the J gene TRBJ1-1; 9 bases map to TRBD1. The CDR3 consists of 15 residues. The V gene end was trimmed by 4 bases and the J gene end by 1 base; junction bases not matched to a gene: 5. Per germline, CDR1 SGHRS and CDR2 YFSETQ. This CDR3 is CASSQTGGENTEAFF. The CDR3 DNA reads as TGCGCCAGCAGCCAGACAGGGGGTGAGAACACTGAAGCTTTCTTT.

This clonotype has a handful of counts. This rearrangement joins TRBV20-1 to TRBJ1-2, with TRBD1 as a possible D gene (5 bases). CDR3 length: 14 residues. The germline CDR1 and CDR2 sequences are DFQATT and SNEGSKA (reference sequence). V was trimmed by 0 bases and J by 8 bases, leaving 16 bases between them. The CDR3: CSARDNRRDWGYTF. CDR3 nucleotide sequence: TGCAGTGCTAGAGATAATCGACGGGACTGGGGCTACACCTTC.

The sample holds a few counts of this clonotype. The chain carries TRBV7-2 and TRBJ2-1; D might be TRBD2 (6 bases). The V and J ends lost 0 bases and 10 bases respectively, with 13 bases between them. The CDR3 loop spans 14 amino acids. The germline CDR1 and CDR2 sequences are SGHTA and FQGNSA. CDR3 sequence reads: CASSLAGGSWEQFF. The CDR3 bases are TGTGCCAGCAGCTTAGCGGGAGGATCCTGGGAGCAGTTCTTC.

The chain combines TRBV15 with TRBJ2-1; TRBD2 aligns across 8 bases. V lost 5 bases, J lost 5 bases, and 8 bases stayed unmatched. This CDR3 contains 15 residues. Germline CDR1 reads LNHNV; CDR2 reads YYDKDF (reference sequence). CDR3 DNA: TGTGCCACCAGCGGATTGAGCGGGAGTAACAATGAGCAGTTCTTC. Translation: CATSGLSGSNNEQFF.

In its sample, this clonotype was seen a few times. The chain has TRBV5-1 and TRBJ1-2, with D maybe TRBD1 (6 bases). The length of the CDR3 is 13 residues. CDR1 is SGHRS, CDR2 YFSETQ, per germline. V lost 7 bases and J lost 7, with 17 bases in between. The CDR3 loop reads CASSPEGEGGYTF. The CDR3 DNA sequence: TGCGCCAGCTCCCCCGAGGGGGAGGGTGGCTACACCTTC.

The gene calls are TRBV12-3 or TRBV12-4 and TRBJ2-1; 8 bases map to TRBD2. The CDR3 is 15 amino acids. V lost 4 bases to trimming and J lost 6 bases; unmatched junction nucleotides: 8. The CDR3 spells CASSSPGRGGNEQFF. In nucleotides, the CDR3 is TGTGCCAGCAGTTCCCCCGGGAGGGGAGGCAATGAGCAGTTCTTC.